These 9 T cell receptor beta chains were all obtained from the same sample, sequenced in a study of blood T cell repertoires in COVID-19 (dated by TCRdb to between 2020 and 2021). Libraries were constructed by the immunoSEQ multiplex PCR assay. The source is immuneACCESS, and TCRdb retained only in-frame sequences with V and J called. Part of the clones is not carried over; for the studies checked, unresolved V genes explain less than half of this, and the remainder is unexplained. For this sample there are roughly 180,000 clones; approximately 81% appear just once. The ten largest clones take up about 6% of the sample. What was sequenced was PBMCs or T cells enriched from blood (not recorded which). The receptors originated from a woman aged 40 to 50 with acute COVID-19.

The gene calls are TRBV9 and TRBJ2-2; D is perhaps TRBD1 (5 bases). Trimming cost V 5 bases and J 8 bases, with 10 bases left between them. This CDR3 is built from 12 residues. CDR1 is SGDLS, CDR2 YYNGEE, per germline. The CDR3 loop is CASRTDGGELFF. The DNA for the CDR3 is TGTGCCAGCAGGACAGATGGAGGGGAGCTGTTTTTT. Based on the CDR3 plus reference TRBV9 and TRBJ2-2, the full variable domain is DSGVTQTPKHLITATGQRVTLRCSPRSGDLSVYWYQQSLDQGLQFLIQYYNGEERAKGNILERFSAQQFPDLHSELNLSSLELGDSALYFCASRTDGGELFFGEGSRLTVL.

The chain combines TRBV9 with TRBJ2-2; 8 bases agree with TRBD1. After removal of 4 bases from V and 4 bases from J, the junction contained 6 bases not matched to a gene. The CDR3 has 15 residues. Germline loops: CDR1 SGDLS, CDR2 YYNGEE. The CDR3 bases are TGTGCCAGCAGCCCCCGGACAGGGACCACCGGGGAGCTGTTTTTT. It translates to CASSPRTGTTGELFF.

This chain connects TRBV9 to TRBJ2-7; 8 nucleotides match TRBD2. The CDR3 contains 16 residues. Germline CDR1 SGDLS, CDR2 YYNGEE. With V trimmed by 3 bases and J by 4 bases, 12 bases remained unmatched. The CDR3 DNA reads TGTGCCAGCAGCGCCCTAGGGCTAGCGGGCCGATACGAGCAGTACTTC. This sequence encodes CASSALGLAGRYEQYF.

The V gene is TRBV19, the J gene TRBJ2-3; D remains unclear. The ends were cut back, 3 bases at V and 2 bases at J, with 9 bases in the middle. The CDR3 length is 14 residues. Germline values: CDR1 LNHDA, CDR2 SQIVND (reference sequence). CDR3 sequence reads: CASSIGRFTDTQYF. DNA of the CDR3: TGTGCCAGTAGTATTGGCAGATTCACAGATACGCAGTATTTT.

The CDR3 DNA sequence: TGTGCCAGCAGCCAAGTCAGGAACTCTGGAAACACCATATATTTT. This sequence encodes CASSQVRNSGNTIYF. V usage is TRBV3-1 (or the pseudogene TRBV3-2) and J usage is TRBJ1-3; D remains unclear. The CDR3 totals 15 residues. Per the germline V gene, CDR1 is LGHDT and CDR2 is YNNKEL (reference sequence). Trimming removed 1 base at V and 0 bases at J, with 7 bases between.

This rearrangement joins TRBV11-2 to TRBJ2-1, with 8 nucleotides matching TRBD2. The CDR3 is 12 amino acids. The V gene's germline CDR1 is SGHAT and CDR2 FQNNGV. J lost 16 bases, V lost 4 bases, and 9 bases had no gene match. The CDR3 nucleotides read TGTGCCAGCAGCTCGGGGGGGGCAGGAGGATTCTTC. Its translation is CASSSGGAGGFF.

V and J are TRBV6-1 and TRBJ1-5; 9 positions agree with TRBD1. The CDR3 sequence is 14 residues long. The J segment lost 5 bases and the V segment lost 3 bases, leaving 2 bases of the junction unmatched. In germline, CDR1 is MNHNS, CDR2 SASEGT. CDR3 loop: CASSEDRGYQPQHF. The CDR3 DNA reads TGTGCCAGCAGTGAGGACAGGGGCTATCAGCCCCAGCATTTT.

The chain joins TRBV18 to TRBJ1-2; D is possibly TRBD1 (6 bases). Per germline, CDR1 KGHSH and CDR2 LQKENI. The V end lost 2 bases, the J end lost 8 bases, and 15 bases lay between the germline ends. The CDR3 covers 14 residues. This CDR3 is CASSPRTEERGYTF. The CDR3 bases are TGTGCCAGCTCACCAAGGACAGAGGAACGGGGCTACACCTTC.

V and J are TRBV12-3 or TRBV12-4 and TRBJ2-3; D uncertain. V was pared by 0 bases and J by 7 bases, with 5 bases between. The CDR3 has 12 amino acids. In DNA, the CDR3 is TGTGCCAGCAGTTTAGCGCTAAATACGCAGTATTTT. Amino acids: CASSLALNTQYF.